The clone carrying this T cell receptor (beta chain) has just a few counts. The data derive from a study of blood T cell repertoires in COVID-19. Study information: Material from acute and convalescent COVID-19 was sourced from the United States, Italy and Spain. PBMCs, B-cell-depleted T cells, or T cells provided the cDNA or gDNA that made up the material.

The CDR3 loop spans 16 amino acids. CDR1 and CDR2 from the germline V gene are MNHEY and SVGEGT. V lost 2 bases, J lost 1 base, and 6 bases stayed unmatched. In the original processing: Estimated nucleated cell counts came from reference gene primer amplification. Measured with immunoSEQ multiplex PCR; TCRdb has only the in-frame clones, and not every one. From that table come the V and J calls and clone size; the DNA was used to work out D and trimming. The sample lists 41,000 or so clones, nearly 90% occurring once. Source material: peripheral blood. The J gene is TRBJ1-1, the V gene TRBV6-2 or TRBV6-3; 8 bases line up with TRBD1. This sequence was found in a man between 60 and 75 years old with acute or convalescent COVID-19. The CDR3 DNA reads TGTGCCAGCAGTTACCCCGTGGACAGGGCGAACACTGAAGCTTTCTTT. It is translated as CASSYPVDRANTEAFF.